The following is a T cell receptor (beta chain) sequence with its context. The sample comes from a study of cytomegalovirus exposure and HLA in healthy donors. Both 60 Vbeta primers and 13 Jbeta primers went into the PCR. The table came from immunoSEQ multiplex PCR; TCRdb's copy has only in-frame clones and leaves some out. The sample has approximately 80,000 clones. This TCR came from a man aged 18 to 29 in good health and CMV-seropositive. Sequenced input: PBMCs.

The CDR3: CASSPGTGGSGNQPQHF. The CDR3 DNA sequence: TGCGCCAGCAGCCCCGGGACAGGGGGTTCTGGCAATCAGCCCCAGCATTTT. This chain uses TRBV5-1 with TRBJ1-5; TRBD1 agrees at 11 bases. In germline, CDR1 is SGHRS, CDR2 YFSETQ. V dropped 4 bases and J dropped 2; count of bases not matched to a gene: 8. CDR3 length equals 17 residues.